This record covers a single T cell receptor beta chain. Its specific antigen is unknown. Data came from a NextSeq 550. The Human TCR Profiling Kit (MiLaboratory) was used to prepare UMI-labeled 5' RACE TRB cDNA libraries. The full amount of extracted RNA was used for cDNA synthesis, and the full amount of resulting cDNA was used for PCR amplification. The libraries were made side by side, with each library going through the same number of PCR cycles. The original pipeline was this. With a requirement of at least two reads per UMI, MIGEC and MiXCR extracted about 50,000 +/- 10,000 unique UMI-labeled TRB cDNA molecules per library. An average of roughly 40,000 +/- 10,000 functional in-frame TRB CDR3 nucleotide clonotypes without stop codons was found per library. After each sample was downsampled to 5000 UMI-labeled TRB molecules, VDJtools was used to calculate diversity metrics such as normalized Shannon-Wiener and Chao1. VDJtools computed clonotype-size-weighted physicochemical properties of the central five CDR3 residues: interaction energy, strength, volume and Kidera factor 4. TCRdb reanalyzed the reads, keeping one entry per CDR3 protein sequence and omitting DNA. The V and J calls reflect TCRdb's pipeline rather than the authors' work. The sample table records roughly 110,000 distinct CDR3 sequences. Around 0.35% of the sample belongs to the ten largest clones.

CDR1 and CDR2, per the germline V gene, are SQVTM and ANQGSEA. The CDR3 spans 16 residues, from the cysteine through the phenylalanine. No DNA is given. For each CD8+ T cell subset, flow sorting was done in triplicate, and under 350,000 cells per subset went directly into RLT lysis buffer. To exclude memory contaminants, naive CD8+ T cells were stringently defined as CD45RO-CCR7+CD27+CD95-. Using standard density gradient centrifugation, peripheral blood mononuclear cells were isolated from buffy coats. A FACSAria III was used to flow-sort naive CXCR3-negative and CXCR3-positive CD8+ T cells. Total RNA was extracted from sorted cells using an RNeasy Mini Kit. The sample belongs to a study of CXCR3-negative and CXCR3-positive naive CD8 T cells (dated 2019 in TCRdb). About the investigation overall: Roughly 140 million TRB reads were obtained in total, roughly 1.5 +/- 0.3 million reads per library. Data from under 12 donors, pooled across two independent experiments, went into the diversity and physicochemical repertoire analyses. The TRBV-TRBJ cluster analysis covered naive subsets from 5 donors and memory cells from 3 donors. What the authors observed across the whole study: Comparably high repertoire diversity was found in both naive subsets, whereas much lower repertoire diversity was found in memory CD8+ T cells. Compared with CXCR3-negative naive cells, CXCR3-positive naive cells had TRB CDR3s with higher hydrophobicity (lower Kidera factor 4), lower energy, and higher strength and volume indices. Because surface CD5, which is linked to self-reactivity in mice, was comparable between the naive subsets, TCR interaction strength was also inferred from the physicochemical properties of TRB CDR3s. CXCR3 expression partially decreased after cryopreservation, so most assays used freshly isolated PBMCs. Naive CXCR3-negative and CXCR3-positive cells from the same donor showed similar TRBV-TRBJ usage, whereas memory cells showed distinct patterns.

The receptor's source is a human donor in good health. Some clones in this sample may be carry-over from other donors' samples. Specimen: naive CXCR3+ CD8+ T cells from blood. The sample's cell subset or site, from its label and the paper: CD45RO-CCR7+CD27+CD95- naive CD8+ T cells expressing CXCR3 (TNR3+). The chain uses TRBV29-1 and TRBJ2-1. This receptor has the CDR3 CSVEEKESASYNEQFF.